Presented here are 30 T cell receptor beta chains from one specimen sequenced in a study of blood T cell repertoires in COVID-19. Using immunoSEQ multiplex PCR, the repertoire was profiled, and TCRdb retains in-frame clones only, with some absent. The table records about 300,000 clones, 87% of them present only once. The sample taken for sequencing was peripheral blood. The origin of the receptors is a man aged 18 to 30 with active or convalescent COVID-19.

The chain carries TRBV24-1 and TRBJ1-2; no clear D. This CDR3 has 17 amino acids. V lost 1 base and J 4 bases, leaving 18 bases between the germline ends. Germline V lookup: CDR1 KGHDR, CDR2 SFDVKD. The CDR3 here is CATSDLFHSGPFYGYTF. For the CDR3, the DNA is TGTGCCACCAGTGATTTATTCCATTCAGGCCCCTTCTATGGCTACACCTTC.

The chain combines TRBV7-9 with TRBJ2-1; D might be TRBD2 (6 bases). Germline CDR1 SEHNR, CDR2 FQNEAQ (reference sequence). The CDR3 is 14 amino acids. Deletions cut 4 bases from V and 6 bases from J, with 13 bases between. The CDR3 sequence is CASSWRDRFNEQFF. Here the CDR3 DNA reads TGTGCCAGCAGCTGGAGGGATCGATTCAATGAGCAGTTCTTC.

The genes are TRBV6-5 and TRBJ2-3; weak D call: TRBD1 (5 bases). Germline lookup yields CDR1 MNHEY and CDR2 SVGAGI. V was pared by 6 bases and J by 0 bases, with 13 bases between. CDR3 length: 15 residues. Written as DNA, the CDR3 is TGTGCCAGCAGATCAGGACACCTTAGCACAGATACGCAGTATTTT. Its translation is CASRSGHLSTDTQYF.

In its sample, this clone was seen once. The rearrangement uses TRBV5-1 and TRBJ2-3; 11 positions match TRBD2. V lost 4 bases and J lost 4; bases outside the gene matches: 11. The CDR3 spans 17 residues. CDR1 is SGHRS and CDR2 is YFSETQ in the germline V gene. The CDR3 loop is CASSLTYTSGSPDTQYF. The CDR3 nucleotides are TGCGCCAGCAGCCTCACCTACACTAGCGGGAGTCCAGATACGCAGTATTTT.

This chain links TRBV18 with TRBJ1-1; 7 bases align to TRBD1. The germline V gene has CDR1 KGHSH and CDR2 LQKENI. The CDR3 has 15 residues. The junction had 7 bases not matched to a gene; V was cut back by 5 bases and J by 1 base. The CDR3 spells CASSITGVGNTEAFF. In DNA form, the CDR3 reads TGTGCCAGCTCAATTACAGGGGTAGGGAACACTGAAGCTTTCTTT.

This clone was seen a few times. This CDR3 reads CASSQGTSYEQYF. DNA of the CDR3: TGCGCCAGCAGTCAAGGGACTAGCTACGAGCAGTACTTC. This rearrangement joins TRBV5-1 to TRBJ2-7; 8 bases match TRBD2. The CDR3 spans 13 residues. V shed 5 bases, J shed 3 bases, and the junction held 4 bases outside the gene matches. The germline V gene has CDR1 SGHRS and CDR2 YFSETQ.

The chain recombines TRBV9 with TRBJ1-2; D not resolved. CDR3 length: 14 residues. CDR1 is SGDLS and CDR2 is YYNGEE in the germline V gene. V lost 3 bases and J 4 bases, leaving 13 bases between the germline ends. CDR3 protein: CASSGVSGPYGYTF. The CDR3 DNA reads as TGTGCCAGCAGCGGGGTCTCTGGGCCCTATGGCTACACCTTC.

The chain links TRBV14 to TRBJ2-7, with 11 bases aligning to TRBD1. J gave up 3 bases and V 3 bases, and 4 bases lay outside the gene matches. The CDR3 loop spans 15 amino acids. The germline gives CDR1 SGHDN, CDR2 FVKESK. The CDR3: CASSQMGQGGYEQYF. As DNA, the CDR3 is TGTGCCAGCAGCCAGATGGGACAGGGGGGCTACGAGCAGTACTTC.

V gene TRBV3-1 (or the pseudogene TRBV3-2) combines with J gene TRBJ2-7; D is perhaps TRBD2 (5 bases). The CDR3 extends over 13 amino acids. CDR1 and CDR2 from the germline V gene are LGHDT and YNNKEL (reference sequence). V shed 0 bases and J shed 6 bases, with 9 bases lying between them. CDR3 region: CASSQETSFEQYF. The CDR3 nucleotides read TGTGCCAGCAGCCAAGAAACTAGTTTCGAGCAGTACTTC.

The V gene is TRBV10-3, the J gene TRBJ2-7; D remains unclear. CDR1 is ENHRY and CDR2 is SYGVKD in the germline V gene. V lost 0 bases, J lost 4 bases, and 7 bases lay in between. The CDR3 covers 13 residues. The CDR3 region is CAISESFIYEQYF. CDR3 nucleotide sequence: TGTGCCATCAGTGAGTCCTTTATATACGAGCAGTACTTC.

This chain connects TRBV4-3 to TRBJ2-7; D remains unclear. Between the trimmed V and J ends, which lost 4 bases and 6 bases, there was a span of 13 bases. The CDR3 runs 13 residues. Germline CDR1 LGHNA, CDR2 YSLEER. In nucleotides, the CDR3 is TGCGCCAGCAGCCCAGCCAGTGAGGCCGAGCAGTACTTC. Residues: CASSPASEAEQYF.

The chain joins TRBV15 to TRBJ1-4; tentatively, D is TRBD1 (6 bases). This CDR3 is built from 13 residues. The germline V and J ends were trimmed by 4 bases and 8 bases, with 11 bases remaining between them. The V gene's germline CDR1 is LNHNV and CDR2 YYDKDF (reference sequence). The DNA for the CDR3 is TGTGCCACCAGCACCGGGACACGAGAAAAACTGTTTTTT. Translation gives CATSTGTREKLFF.

This clone appeared a few times. The chain has TRBV4-2 and TRBJ2-7; 11 bases are shared with TRBD2. Germline-derived CDR1 and CDR2 are LGHNA and YNFKEQ. The CDR3 length is 17 residues. The V and J ends lost 0 bases and 3 bases, in that order; junction bases with no gene match: 7. The CDR3 sequence: CASSQDAVAGGFYEQYF. The CDR3, as DNA: TGTGCCAGCAGCCAAGATGCGGTAGCGGGAGGGTTCTACGAGCAGTACTTC.

The rearrangement joins TRBV6-2 or TRBV6-3 to TRBJ2-7; 9 positions agree with TRBD2. The CDR3 totals 16 residues. The V gene's germline CDR1 is MNHEY and CDR2 SVGEGT. V lost 0 bases, J lost 2 bases, and 5 bases stayed unmatched. DNA of the CDR3: TGTGCCAGCAGTTACTCTTTGGCGGGAGGGCCCTACGAGCAGTACTTC. It is translated as CASSYSLAGGPYEQYF.

The rearrangement links TRBV7-8 to TRBJ1-1; no reliable D call. Germline CDR1 is SGHVS and CDR2 is FQNEAQ. The length of the CDR3 is 16 residues. Trimming shortened V by 5 bases and J by 4 bases, and 20 bases separated the two germline ends. CDR3: CASSVERNYRRTEAFF. The CDR3 region has the DNA TGTGCCAGCAGCGTAGAGAGAAACTACCGCCGCACTGAAGCTTTCTTT.

The V gene is TRBV7-2, the J gene TRBJ2-7; D might be TRBD1 (6 bases). V shed 6 bases and J shed 4 bases, with 19 bases lying between them. This CDR3 has 15 amino acids. Germline CDR1 reads SGHTA; CDR2 reads FQGNSA. The CDR3 region is CASSLRQDPPYEQYF. In DNA, the CDR3 is TGTGCCAGCAGTCTCAGACAGGATCCGCCTTACGAGCAGTACTTC.

This sequence joins TRBV6-1 and TRBJ1-1, with unresolved D. CDR3 size: 17 residues. The germline V and J ends were trimmed by 0 bases and 1 base, with 15 bases remaining between them. In germline, CDR1 is MNHNS, CDR2 SASEGT. CDR3 nucleotide sequence: TGTGCCAGCAGTGAAGCAAGAGGGCAATACGGGAACACTGAAGCTTTCTTT. Its protein product is CASSEARGQYGNTEAFF.

The rearrangement uses TRBV5-4 and TRBJ2-7; TRBD2 matches 10 bases. The CDR3 is 15 residues long. V lost 4 bases and J lost 7; bases outside the gene matches: 11. Germline V gives CDR1 SGHNT, CDR2 YYREEE (reference sequence). The CDR3 coding sequence is TGTGCCAGCAGCCAAGAAAGCGGGAGGGGATGGGAGCAGTACTTC. Its protein is CASSQESGRGWEQYF.

The chain has TRBV5-1 and TRBJ1-2, with 7 bases identical to TRBD1. From germline, CDR1 is SGHRS and CDR2 YFSETQ. V shed 4 bases and J 8 bases; nucleotides not matched to a gene: 8. CDR3 size: 13 residues. The CDR3 loop reads CASSPTGNRGYTF. CDR3 nucleotide sequence: TGCGCCAGCAGCCCGACAGGGAATAGAGGCTACACCTTC.

This chain joins TRBV6-2 or TRBV6-3 and TRBJ1-5, with D perhaps TRBD1 (6 bases). V lost 5 bases and J lost 5, with 10 bases in between. The CDR3 is 13 residues long. The germline V gene encodes CDR1 MNHEY and CDR2 SVGEGT. The CDR3 here is CASSTGFDQPQHF. CDR3 bases: TGTGCCAGCAGTACAGGGTTTGATCAGCCCCAGCATTTT.

This rearrangement joins TRBV28 to TRBJ1-2, with D hard to call. The germline V and J ends were trimmed by 7 bases and 7 bases, with 16 bases remaining between them. The CDR3 is 13 residues long. Germline V gene data show CDR1 as MDHEN and CDR2 as SYDVKM. CDR3 sequence reads: CASIGRDYIGYTF. The CDR3 bases are TGTGCCAGCATCGGACGGGATTACATTGGCTACACCTTC.

This chain connects TRBV29-1 to TRBJ1-1; a possible D gene is TRBD1 (5 bases). The CDR3 runs 12 residues. V lost 0 bases and J 7 bases, leaving 9 bases between the germline ends. Germline V gene lookup returns CDR1 SQVTM and CDR2 ANQGSEA. The chain's CDR3 is CSVEDRESEAFF. The CDR3 DNA is TGCAGCGTTGAAGACAGGGAAAGTGAAGCTTTCTTT.

The chain uses TRBV7-6 and TRBJ1-5; TRBD1 aligns across 8 bases. The CDR3 contains 15 residues. Trimming took 5 bases from V and 6 from J; bases not matched to a gene: 9. CDR1 is SGHVS, CDR2 FNYEAQ, per germline. This chain's CDR3 is CASSVGSGGGQPQHF. The CDR3 nucleotides are TGTGCCAGCAGCGTGGGGTCAGGGGGCGGTCAGCCCCAGCATTTT.

This clone showed up just once. CDR3 DNA sequence: TGTGCCAGCAGCCAAGGTTACGGGAATTCACCCCTCCACTTT. Its translation: CASSQGYGNSPLHF. V is TRBV14 and J is TRBJ1-6; no clear D gene. This CDR3 spans 14 amino acids. Germline CDR1 and CDR2: SGHDN and FVKESK. Deletions cut 1 base from V and 7 bases from J, with 8 bases between.

This sequence joins TRBV6-5 and TRBJ1-2; D ambiguous. This CDR3 is built from 14 residues. The germline V gene encodes CDR1 MNHEY and CDR2 SVGAGI. The V gene lost 2 bases and the J gene lost 0 bases, with 7 bases spanning the gap. The CDR3 DNA is TGTGCCAGCAGTTACGACATAACTAACTATGGCTACACCTTC. Translating gives CASSYDITNYGYTF.

This chain connects TRBV4-1 to TRBJ2-3; 8 nucleotides align to TRBD2. The CDR3 is made up of 16 amino acids. CDR1 MGHRA and CDR2 YSYEKL come from the germline V gene. V was pared by 7 bases and J by 3 bases, with 12 bases of the junction left unmatched. DNA of the CDR3: TGCGCCAGCACCGTAAATAGCGGGATGGTAACAGATACGCAGTATTTT. It encodes CASTVNSGMVTDTQYF.

The genes are TRBV5-4 and TRBJ2-7; D is unclear. V lost 3 bases and J lost 3, with 4 bases in between. The length of the CDR3 is 11 residues. Germline-derived CDR1 and CDR2 are SGHNT and YYREEE (reference sequence). CDR3 DNA sequence: TGTGCCAGCAGCTACGGCTACGAGCAGTACTTC. Encoded protein: CASSYGYEQYF.

The gene calls are TRBV6-5 and TRBJ2-6; 7 bases match TRBD2. CDR1 and CDR2 (germline): MNHEY, SVGAGI. After removal of 6 bases from V and 4 bases from J, the junction contained 0 bases not matched to a gene. The CDR3 loop spans 13 amino acids. The CDR3 nucleotides are TGTGCCAGCAGACTAGCGGGGGCCAACGTCCTGACTTTC. Its translation: CASRLAGANVLTF.

The J gene is TRBJ1-1, the V gene TRBV19; 9 nucleotides match TRBD1. Germline assignment: CDR1 LNHDA and CDR2 SQIVND (reference sequence). This CDR3 is built from 16 residues. With 5 bases clipped from V and 4 bases from J, the junction kept 11 bases outside the gene matches. The CDR3 reads CASSPTIGTGSTEAFF. DNA for the CDR3: TGTGCCAGTAGTCCCACGATTGGGACAGGGTCCACTGAAGCTTTCTTT.

The rearrangement uses TRBV4-1 and TRBJ2-7; D unclear. The V gene lost 0 bases and the J gene lost 4 bases, with 7 bases spanning the gap. The germline V gene has CDR1 MGHRA and CDR2 YSYEKL. There are 13 residues in the CDR3. The CDR3 protein is CASSQDPTYEQYF. The CDR3 coding sequence is TGCGCCAGCAGCCAAGATCCGACTTACGAGCAGTACTTC.